What follows are 6 T cell receptor beta chains derived from one specimen sequenced in a study of post-analysis software for immune sequencing data. Study-wide findings and caveats: Elevated frequency relative to controls characterized roughly five TRBV segments in patients, TRBV5-6, TRBV5-1 and TRBV20-1 among them.

The antigens these receptors bind are not known. Researchers reported that TCR beta cDNA libraries carried unique molecular identifiers. TCRdb fed the PCR reads into MiXCR, producing one record per CDR3 protein. The sample includes 750,000 to 900,000 distinct CDR3 sequences, just over 45% seen only once; the top ten take approximately 5%. Sequencing was carried out using blood. Receptor source: a girl aged 5 to 17 with multiple sclerosis.

The J gene is TRBJ2-7, the V gene TRBV19, with D possibly TRBD2 on 6 matching bases. The V end lost 5 bases, the J end lost 7 bases, and 9 bases lay between the germline ends. Germline V gene data show CDR1 as LNHDA and CDR2 as SQIVND (reference sequence). This CDR3 region has 11 residues. CDR3 bases: TGTGCCAGTAGTGGGAGGACGGAGCAGTACTTC. Translating gives CASSGRTEQYF.

The chain carries TRBV29-1 and TRBJ2-1, with 7 bases that match TRBD1. The CDR3 extends over 14 amino acids. CDR1 is SQVTM and CDR2 is ANQGSEA in the germline V gene. J lost 2 bases, V lost 6 bases, and 7 bases had no gene match. The CDR3 loop reads CSVHRGSTYNEQFF. CDR3 nucleotide sequence: TGCAGCGTCCACAGGGGCTCCACCTACAATGAGCAGTTCTTC.

This clonotype showed up just a few times. V usage is TRBV2 and J usage is TRBJ2-5, with TRBD2 matching 7 bases. V gave up 5 bases and J gave up 1 base; unmatched junction bases: 7. This CDR3 has 15 amino acids. The germline gives CDR1 SNHLY, CDR2 FYNNEI. The CDR3 nucleotides are TGTGCCAGCAGTCAGAGACTAGCCGCCCAAGAGACCCAGTACTTC. Protein product: CASSQRLAAQETQYF.

This chain connects TRBV20-1 to TRBJ2-3; no firm D call. Trimming pared 0 bases from V and 6 bases from J, leaving 13 bases between. Germline CDR1 reads DFQATT; CDR2 reads SNEGSKA (reference sequence). The CDR3 is made up of 14 amino acids. In DNA, the CDR3 is TGCAGTGCTAGAGATGTGGCGAAGGTGGATACGCAGTATTTT. Translating it yields CSARDVAKVDTQYF.

This clonotype appeared a few times. CDR3 coding DNA: TGCGCCAGCAGAGGGGAGGCCTCATCCTACGAGCAGTACTTC. Protein product: CASRGEASSYEQYF. The chain uses TRBV5-1 and TRBJ2-7, with D possibly matching TRBD2 (6 bases). Trimming stripped 5 bases from V and 1 base from J, with 13 bases between. The CDR3 is 14 amino acids. Germline V gene data show CDR1 as SGHRS and CDR2 as YFSETQ.

A remark on this clonotype: At one end the junction does not follow the germline gene, possibly because of a read error. The chain recombines TRBV27 with TRBJ1-5; 7 bases match TRBD1. The CDR3 extends over 18 amino acids. Looked up from germline, CDR1 is MNHEY and CDR2 is SMNVEV (reference sequence). This chain's CDR3 is CANSLRRGRGIGNQPQHF. The CDR3 DNA sequence: TGTGCCAACAGTTTAAGACGGGGCAGGGGGATCGGCAATCAGCCCCAGCATTTT.